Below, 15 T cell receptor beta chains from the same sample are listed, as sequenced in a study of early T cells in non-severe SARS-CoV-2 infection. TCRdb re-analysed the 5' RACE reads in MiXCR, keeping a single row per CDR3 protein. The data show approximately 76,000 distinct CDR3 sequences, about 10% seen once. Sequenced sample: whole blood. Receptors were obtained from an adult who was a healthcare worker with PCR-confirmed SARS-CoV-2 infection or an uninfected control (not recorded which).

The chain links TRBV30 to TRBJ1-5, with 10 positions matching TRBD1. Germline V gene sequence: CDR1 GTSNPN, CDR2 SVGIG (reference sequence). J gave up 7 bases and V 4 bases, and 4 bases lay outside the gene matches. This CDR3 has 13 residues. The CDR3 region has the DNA TGTGCCTGGAAGGGACAGGGGAAACAGCCCCAGCATTTT. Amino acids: CAWKGQGKQPQHF.

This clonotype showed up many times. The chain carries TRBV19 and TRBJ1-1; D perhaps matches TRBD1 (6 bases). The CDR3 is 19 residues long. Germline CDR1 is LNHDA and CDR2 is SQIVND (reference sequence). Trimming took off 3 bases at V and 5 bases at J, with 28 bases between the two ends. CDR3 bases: TGTGCCAGTAGTATTTTCAGGTTCACAGGGTCTCGAGTGGGGACTGAAGCTTTCTTT. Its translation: CASSIFRFTGSRVGTEAFF.

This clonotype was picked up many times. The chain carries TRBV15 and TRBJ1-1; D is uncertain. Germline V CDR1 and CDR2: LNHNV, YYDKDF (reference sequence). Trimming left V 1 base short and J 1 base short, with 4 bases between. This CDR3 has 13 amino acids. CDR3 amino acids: CATSRGENTEAFF. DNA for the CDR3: TGTGCCACCAGCAGAGGGGAGAACACTGAAGCTTTCTTT.

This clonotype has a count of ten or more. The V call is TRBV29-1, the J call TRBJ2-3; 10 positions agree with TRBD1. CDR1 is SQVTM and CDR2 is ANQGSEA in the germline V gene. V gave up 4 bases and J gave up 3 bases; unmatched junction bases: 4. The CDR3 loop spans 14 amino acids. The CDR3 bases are TGCAGCGTTGGGGGACAGGGGAGAACAGATACGCAGTATTTT. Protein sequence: CSVGGQGRTDTQYF.

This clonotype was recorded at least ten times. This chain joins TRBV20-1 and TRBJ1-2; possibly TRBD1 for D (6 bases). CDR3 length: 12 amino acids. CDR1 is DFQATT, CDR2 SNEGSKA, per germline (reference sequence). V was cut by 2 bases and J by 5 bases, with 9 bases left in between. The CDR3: CSARQGRYGYTF. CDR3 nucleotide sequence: TGCAGTGCTAGACAGGGGAGATATGGCTACACCTTC.

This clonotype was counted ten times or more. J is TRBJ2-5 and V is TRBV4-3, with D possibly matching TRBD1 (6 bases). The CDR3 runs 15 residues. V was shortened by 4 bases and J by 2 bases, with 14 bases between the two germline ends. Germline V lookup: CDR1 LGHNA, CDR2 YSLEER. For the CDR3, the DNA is TGCGCCAGCAGCCGTACCCGGACAGAACAAGAGACCCAGTACTTC. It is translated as CASSRTRTEQETQYF.

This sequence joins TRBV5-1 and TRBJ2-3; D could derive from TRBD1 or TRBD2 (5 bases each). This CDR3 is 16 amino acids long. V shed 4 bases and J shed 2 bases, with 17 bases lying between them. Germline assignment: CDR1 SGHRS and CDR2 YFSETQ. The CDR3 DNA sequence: TGCGCCAGCAGCCCCGCCGGGACCCTGCCCACAGATACGCAGTATTTT. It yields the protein CASSPAGTLPTDTQYF.

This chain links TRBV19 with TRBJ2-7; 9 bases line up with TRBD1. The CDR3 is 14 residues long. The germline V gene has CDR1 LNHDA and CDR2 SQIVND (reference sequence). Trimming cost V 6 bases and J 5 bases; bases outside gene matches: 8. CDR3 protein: CASSGSGTGNEQYF. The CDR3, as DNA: TGTGCCAGTAGCGGGTCCGGGACAGGGAACGAGCAGTACTTC.

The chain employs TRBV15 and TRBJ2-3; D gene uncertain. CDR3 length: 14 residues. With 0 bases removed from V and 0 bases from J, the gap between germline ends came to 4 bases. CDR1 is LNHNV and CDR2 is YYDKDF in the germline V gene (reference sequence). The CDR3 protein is CATSRERSTDTQYF. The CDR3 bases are TGTGCCACCAGCAGAGAACGGAGCACAGATACGCAGTATTTT.

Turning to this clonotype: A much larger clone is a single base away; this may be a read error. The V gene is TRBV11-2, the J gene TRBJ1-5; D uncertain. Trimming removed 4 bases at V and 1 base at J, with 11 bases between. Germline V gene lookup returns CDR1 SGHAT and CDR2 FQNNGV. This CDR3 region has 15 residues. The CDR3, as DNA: TGTGCCAGCAGCTGGGGTGGGCAGAGCAATCAGCCCCAGCATTTT. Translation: CASSWGGQSNQPQHF. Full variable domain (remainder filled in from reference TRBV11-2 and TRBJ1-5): EAGVAQSPRYKIIEKRQSVAFWCNPISGHATLYWYQQILGQGPKLLIQFQNNGVVDDSQLPKDRFSAERLKGVDSTLKIQPAKLEDSAVYLCASSWGGQSNQPQHFGDGTRLSIL.

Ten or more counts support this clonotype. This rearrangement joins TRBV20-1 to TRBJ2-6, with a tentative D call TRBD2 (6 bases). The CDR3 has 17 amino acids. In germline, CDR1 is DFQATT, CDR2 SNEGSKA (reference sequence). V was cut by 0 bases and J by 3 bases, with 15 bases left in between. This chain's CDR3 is CSARDLGKGGGANVLTF. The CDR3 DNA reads TGCAGTGCTAGAGATTTAGGAAAGGGAGGTGGGGCCAACGTCCTGACTTTC.

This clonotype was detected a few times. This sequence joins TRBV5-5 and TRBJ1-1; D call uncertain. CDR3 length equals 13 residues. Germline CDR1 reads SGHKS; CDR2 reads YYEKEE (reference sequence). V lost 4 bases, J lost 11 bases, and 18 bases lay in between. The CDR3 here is CASSADRVVRAFF. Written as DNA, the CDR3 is TGTGCCAGCAGCGCGGACCGGGTGGTCCGGGCTTTCTTT.

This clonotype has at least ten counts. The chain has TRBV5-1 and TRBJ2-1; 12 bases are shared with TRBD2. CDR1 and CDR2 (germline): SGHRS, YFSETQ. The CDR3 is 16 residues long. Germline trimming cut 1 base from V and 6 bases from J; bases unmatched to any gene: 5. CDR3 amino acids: CASSLPLAGGTNEQFF. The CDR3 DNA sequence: TGCGCCAGCAGCTTGCCCCTAGCGGGGGGGACCAATGAGCAGTTCTTC.

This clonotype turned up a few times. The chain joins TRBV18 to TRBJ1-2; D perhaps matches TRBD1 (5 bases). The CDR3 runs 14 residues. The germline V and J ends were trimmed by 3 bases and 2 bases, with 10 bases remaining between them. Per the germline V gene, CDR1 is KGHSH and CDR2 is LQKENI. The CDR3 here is CASSPGDSNYGYTF. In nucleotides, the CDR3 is TGTGCCAGCTCACCGGGGGATAGCAACTATGGCTACACCTTC.

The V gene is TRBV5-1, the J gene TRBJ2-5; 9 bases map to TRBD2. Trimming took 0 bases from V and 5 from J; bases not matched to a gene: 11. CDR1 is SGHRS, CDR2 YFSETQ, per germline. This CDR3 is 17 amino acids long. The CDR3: CASSLAASGAFEETQYF. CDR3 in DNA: TGCGCCAGCAGCTTGGCGGCTAGCGGGGCCTTCGAGGAGACCCAGTACTTC.